The clone carrying this TCR beta chain was detected many times. Time point here: newly diagnosed GD, antithyroid drugs for less than 3 months. Researchers made the TCR library from RNA that was extracted from PBMCs. Those enrolled as patients came out of an endocrinology department in Xi'an, China. Trimming removed 6 bases from V and 0 bases from J, with 11 bases in between. This CDR3 is 14 amino acids long. Relying on iRepertoire HTBI primers and Arm-PCR of CDR3 regions, the team built TCR beta libraries. One entry per CDR3 protein results from TCRdb running MiXCR on the multiplex PCR reads. This repertoire shows around 480,000 distinct CDR3 sequences, around 15% found once; its top ten account for 12%. The data originate from a study of regulatory T cells in long-lasting Graves disease. This same sample was also part of a study on T cells in Graves' hyperthyroidism and ophthalmopathy.

The clonotype originates from a man between 35 and 55 years old with Graves disease. This specimen was peripheral blood mononuclear cells (PBMCs), taken at new diagnosis, from a patient treated with antithyroid drugs. V gene TRBV12-3 or TRBV12-4 combines with J gene TRBJ1-2; possible D gene TRBD1, 6 bases. The CDR3 region is CASSRDTANYGYTF. The DNA of the CDR3 is TGTGCCAGCAGCCGGGACACAGCTAACTATGGCTACACCTTC.